The subject of this entry is one TCR beta chain. Its specificity is not known. The sample originates from a study of cytomegalovirus exposure and HLA in healthy donors. Study context: Drawn from HLA-typed donors, approximately 85 million unique TCRs were held in an early data release.

Germline loops: CDR1 SGHNT, CDR2 YYREEE (reference sequence). Trimming removed 3 bases at V and 4 bases at J, with 18 bases between. CDR3 length: 16 amino acids. Notes on the study in general: It was approximately 150 TCR beta chains that were listed as cytomegalovirus-associated. In a later analysis, V- and J-gene trimming of beta chains associated with a DCLRE1C missense variant, replicated independently. Later analysis identified 15,000 to 20,000 TCR beta sequences associated with HLA alleles, using a false discovery rate threshold of 0.05.

The PCR contained 60 Vbeta and 13 Jbeta primers. Using immunoSEQ multiplex PCR, the repertoire was profiled, and TCRdb retains in-frame clones only, with some absent. The sample has fewer than 200,000 clones, roughly nine tenths seen once; the top ten hold approximately 1.1%. Input material: PBMCs. This TCR was recovered from a boy aged 2 to 10 in good health and CMV-seronegative. V is TRBV5-4 and J is TRBJ2-3; unclear D gene. In nucleotides, the CDR3 is TGTGCCAGCAGCTACTACTTAGGTTTTGTAGCAGATACGCAGTATTTT. It encodes CASSYYLGFVADTQYF.